These T cell receptor beta chains were read from a single sample in a study of cytomegalovirus exposure and HLA in healthy donors. Measured with immunoSEQ multiplex PCR; TCRdb has only the in-frame clones, and not every one. The sample consists of 130,000 to 150,000 clones, roughly 80% of them appearing once. Sequenced sample: PBMCs. These receptors were taken from a woman aged 40-49 years in good health and CMV-seropositive. Both conserved end residues are part of each CDR3. A D gene is named only where the DNA matches it firmly. Rows give clone size only sometimes, using once, few, many, or a class for an expanded clone.

J: TRBJ1-5
size: -
D: -
V: TRBV2
CDR3: CASSPDGSRNQPQHF
DNA: TGTGCCAGCAGCCCAGACGGGAGTAGGAATCAGCCCCAGCATTTT

J: TRBJ1-4
size: -
D: -
V: TRBV15
CDR3: CATSRDPGWGEKLFF
DNA: TGTGCCACCAGCAGAGATCCGGGGTGGGGTGAAAAACTGTTTTTT

J: TRBJ2-7
size: -
D: -
V: TRBV27
CDR3: CASRRGTESYEQYF
DNA: TGTGCCAGCAGGCGCGGGACAGAATCCTACGAGCAGTACTTC

J: TRBJ1-1
size: once
D: -
V: TRBV5-1
CDR3: CASSLGDSGRNTEAFF
DNA: TGCGCCAGCAGCTTGGGGGATTCCGGGAGAAACACTGAAGCTTTCTTT

J: TRBJ2-5
size: once
D: -
V: TRBV5-4
CDR3: CASSSRQRETQYF
DNA: TGTGCCAGCAGCTCGAGACAGCGAGAGACCCAGTACTTC

J: TRBJ2-2
size: -
D: -
V: TRBV19
CDR3: CASSPVGRGGATGELFF
DNA: TGTGCCAGTAGTCCAGTCGGGAGAGGGGGCGCAACCGGGGAGCTGTTTTTT

J: TRBJ2-6
size: -
D: -
V: TRBV6-1
CDR3: CASSPGNSGANVLTF
DNA: TGTGCCAGCAGTCCAGGGAACTCTGGGGCCAACGTCCTGACTTTC

J: TRBJ1-4
size: -
D: -
V: TRBV6-1
CDR3: CASSSPGVEKLFF
DNA: TGTGCCAGCAGTTCCCCAGGGGTAGAAAAACTGTTTTTT

J: TRBJ2-1
size: -
D: -
V: TRBV13
CDR3: CASSPSGTLYNEQFF
DNA: TGTGCCAGCAGCCCATCCGGGACATTATACAATGAGCAGTTCTTC

J: TRBJ1-1
size: -
D: -
V: TRBV15
CDR3: CATSRGEVFFTEAFF
DNA: TGTGCCACCAGCAGAGGGGAGGTTTTCTTCACTGAAGCTTTCTTT

J: TRBJ1-2
size: -
D: TRBD1
V: TRBV6-1
CDR3: CASISQGERVGGYTF
DNA: TGTGCCAGCATTTCACAGGGGGAAAGAGTGGGTGGCTACACCTTC

J: TRBJ1-1
size: -
D: TRBD1
V: TRBV2
CDR3: CASSPGTGGTEAFF
DNA: TGTGCCAGCAGTCCGGGGACAGGGGGAACTGAAGCTTTCTTT

J: TRBJ1-3
size: -
D: TRBD1
V: TRBV18
CDR3: CASSPGTGGNTIYF
DNA: TGTGCCAGCTCTCCTGGGACAGGGGGAAACACCATATATTTT

J: TRBJ2-1
size: -
D: -
V: TRBV7-3
CDR3: CASSKISGLNNEQFF
DNA: TGTGCCAGCAGCAAAATTTCGGGACTTAACAATGAGCAGTTCTTC

J: TRBJ2-3
size: few
D: TRBD2
V: TRBV7-9
CDR3: CASNPRTSGAYTQYF
DNA: TGTGCCAGCAACCCCAGGACTAGCGGGGCTTATACGCAGTATTTT

J: TRBJ1-3
size: -
D: -
V: TRBV9
CDR3: CASRGSGGGNTIYF
DNA: TGTGCCAGCAGGGGCTCGGGGGGAGGAAACACCATATATTTT

J: TRBJ1-1
size: -
D: TRBD1
V: TRBV19
CDR3: CASSITGTGFSEAFF
DNA: TGTGCCAGTAGTATCACCGGGACAGGGTTTTCCGAAGCTTTCTTT

J: TRBJ1-3
size: -
D: TRBD1
V: TRBV6-1
CDR3: CASSVRGGAGNTIYF
DNA: TGTGCCAGCAGTGTCAGAGGGGGCGCCGGAAACACCATATATTTT

J: TRBJ2-3
size: few
D: -
V: TRBV21-1
CDR3: CASTPIRRLAGVYTDTQYF
DNA: TGTGCCAGCACTCCAATCCGAAGACTAGCGGGGGTGTACACAGATACGCAGTATTTT

J: TRBJ1-1
size: -
D: -
V: TRBV5-5
CDR3: CASSKDTGFTEAFF
DNA: TGTGCCAGCAGCAAGGATACAGGGTTCACTGAAGCTTTCTTT

J: TRBJ1-2
size: -
D: -
V: TRBV21-1
CDR3: CASSKWTLDRDWVDYGYTF
DNA: TGTGCCAGCAGCAAATGGACACTCGACAGGGATTGGGTTGACTATGGCTACACCTTC

J: TRBJ2-1
size: -
D: -
V: TRBV2
CDR3: CASSEAPLSNEQFF
DNA: TGTGCCAGCAGTGAAGCTCCCCTAAGCAATGAGCAGTTCTTC

J: TRBJ1-5
size: -
D: TRBD1
V: TRBV28
CDR3: CASSGDRGLYQPQHF
DNA: TGTGCCAGCAGCGGGGACAGGGGGCTCTATCAGCCCCAGCATTTT

J: TRBJ2-7
size: -
D: -
V: TRBV6-1
CDR3: CASERVRYEQYF
DNA: TGTGCCAGCGAGCGGGTCCGGTACGAGCAGTACTTC

J: TRBJ2-7
size: once
D: TRBD1
V: TRBV19
CDR3: CASSIGTGQNDEQYF
DNA: TGTGCCAGTAGTATTGGGACAGGGCAAAATGACGAGCAGTACTTC

J: TRBJ1-3
size: once
D: TRBD1
V: TRBV7-6
CDR3: CASSLDRGNTIYF
DNA: TGTGCCAGCAGCTTGGACAGGGGAAACACCATATATTTT

J: TRBJ2-5
size: few
D: -
V: TRBV4-1
CDR3: CASSQVRLETQYF
DNA: TGCGCCAGCAGCCAAGTCAGGTTGGAGACCCAGTACTTC

J: TRBJ2-7
size: -
D: TRBD1
V: TRBV4-1
CDR3: CASSPGQGAYEQYF
DNA: TGCGCCAGCAGCCCGGGACAGGGGGCGTACGAGCAGTACTTC

J: TRBJ2-3
size: -
D: TRBD2
V: TRBV5-6
CDR3: CASSLGTYGGGDTQYF
DNA: TGTGCCAGCAGCTTGGGAACGTACGGGGGGGGAGATACGCAGTATTTT

J: TRBJ2-1
size: -
D: -
V: TRBV5-4
CDR3: CASSFSRGYNEQFF
DNA: TGTGCCAGCAGCTTCTCGCGCGGATACAATGAGCAGTTCTTC

J: TRBJ2-7
size: -
D: TRBD1
V: TRBV6-5
CDR3: CASSRDGTGPYEQYF
DNA: TGTGCCAGCAGTAGGGACGGGACAGGTCCCTACGAGCAGTACTTC

J: TRBJ2-1
size: -
D: TRBD2
V: TRBV10-3
CDR3: CAISGIAGGPDEQFF
DNA: TGTGCCATCAGTGGTATAGCGGGGGGGCCCGATGAGCAGTTCTTC

J: TRBJ1-5
size: -
D: -
V: TRBV2
CDR3: CASSAGVNSNQPQHF
DNA: TGTGCCAGCAGTGCAGGGGTGAATAGCAATCAGCCCCAGCATTTT

J: TRBJ1-3
size: few
D: TRBD1
V: TRBV6-6
CDR3: CASKGASSSGNTIYF
DNA: TGTGCCAGCAAGGGGGCTTCTTCCTCTGGAAACACCATATATTTT

J: TRBJ1-5
size: -
D: TRBD1
V: TRBV5-4
CDR3: CASSPGTGLQPQHF
DNA: TGTGCCAGCAGCCCCGGGACAGGGTTACAGCCCCAGCATTTT

J: TRBJ1-1
size: -
D: -
V: TRBV19
CDR3: CASSIRGRAEAFF
DNA: TGTGCCAGTAGTATCCGAGGGAGAGCTGAAGCTTTCTTT

J: TRBJ2-1
size: -
D: -
V: TRBV5-1
CDR3: CASSLGGGSSYNEQFF
DNA: TGCGCCAGCAGCTTGGGTGGGGGGAGCTCCTACAATGAGCAGTTCTTC

J: TRBJ2-3
size: once
D: TRBD1
V: TRBV27
CDR3: CASRLDRATNTQYF
DNA: TGTGCCAGCAGATTAGACAGGGCCACAAATACGCAGTATTTT

J: TRBJ1-1
size: -
D: TRBD1
V: TRBV5-1
CDR3: CASSETGQGDAFF
DNA: TGCGCCAGCAGCGAAACAGGACAGGGAGACGCTTTCTTT

J: TRBJ2-3
size: -
D: -
V: TRBV4-1
CDR3: CASSRGAASTDTQYF
DNA: TGCGCCAGCAGCCGTGGGGCCGCTAGCACAGATACGCAGTATTTT

J: TRBJ1-1
size: -
D: -
V: TRBV11-2
CDR3: CASSLGWQVNEAFF
DNA: TGTGCCAGCAGCTTAGGTTGGCAGGTCAATGAAGCTTTCTTT

J: TRBJ1-2
size: -
D: TRBD1
V: TRBV5-1
CDR3: CASSLTGTANYGYTF
DNA: TGCGCCAGCAGCTTGACCGGGACAGCTAACTATGGCTACACCTTC

J: TRBJ2-5
size: -
D: -
V: TRBV2
CDR3: CASSVGGAETQYF
DNA: TGTGCCAGCAGTGTAGGAGGGGCAGAGACCCAGTACTTC

J: TRBJ2-4
size: few
D: -
V: TRBV5-4
CDR3: CASSLEAGTENIQYF
DNA: TGTGCCAGCAGCTTGGAGGCCGGGACTGAAAACATTCAGTACTTC

J: TRBJ1-2
size: once
D: TRBD1
V: TRBV28
CDR3: CASTTGAINYGYTF
DNA: TGTGCCAGCACTACAGGGGCCATTAACTATGGCTACACCTTC

J: TRBJ2-3
size: few
D: TRBD1
V: TRBV5-1
CDR3: CASSTGQRTDTQYF
DNA: TGCGCCAGCAGCACGGGACAGCGCACAGATACGCAGTATTTT

J: TRBJ1-2
size: -
D: -
V: TRBV7-9
CDR3: CASSLAGGDPYGYTF
DNA: TGTGCCAGCAGCTTAGCGGGGGGGGACCCCTATGGCTACACCTTC

J: TRBJ1-1
size: few
D: -
V: TRBV7-9
CDR3: CASSLTTGNTEAFF
DNA: TGTGCCAGCAGCTTAACCACAGGGAACACTGAAGCTTTCTTT

J: TRBJ1-2
size: -
D: TRBD1
V: TRBV7-9
CDR3: CATKTGGFGYTF
DNA: TGTGCCACAAAAACAGGGGGTTTTGGCTACACCTTC

J: TRBJ2-2
size: few
D: TRBD1
V: TRBV6-6
CDR3: CASRGQTNTGELFF
DNA: TGTGCCAGCAGGGGACAGACGAACACCGGGGAGCTGTTTTTT

J: TRBJ1-2
size: once
D: TRBD1
V: TRBV6-5
CDR3: CASSYSTGQAYGYTF
DNA: TGTGCCAGCAGTTACTCGACGGGACAGGCCTATGGCTACACCTTC

J: TRBJ1-4
size: -
D: TRBD1
V: TRBV6-1
CDR3: CASSTGDSFNEKLFF
DNA: TGTGCCAGCAGTACAGGGGACAGCTTTAATGAAAAACTGTTTTTT

J: TRBJ2-7
size: -
D: TRBD2
V: TRBV2
CDR3: CASSEVGRGDHYEQYF
DNA: TGTGCCAGCAGTGAAGTAGGGCGGGGGGACCACTACGAGCAGTACTTC

J: TRBJ2-1
size: once
D: -
V: TRBV19
CDR3: CASSYGRGNEQFF
DNA: TGTGCCAGTAGTTACGGACGGGGTAATGAGCAGTTCTTC

J: TRBJ2-5
size: -
D: TRBD1
V: TRBV9
CDR3: CASSSERGRRGETQYF
DNA: TGTGCCAGCAGCTCCGAGAGGGGGCGCAGAGGAGAGACCCAGTACTTC

J: TRBJ1-1
size: -
D: -
V: TRBV5-6
CDR3: CASSVLKLNTEAFF
DNA: TGTGCCAGCAGCGTACTGAAATTGAACACTGAAGCTTTCTTT

J: TRBJ1-2
size: -
D: -
V: TRBV7-9
CDR3: CASTVGGLDGYTF
DNA: TGTGCCAGCACAGTCGGGGGGCTTGATGGCTACACCTTC